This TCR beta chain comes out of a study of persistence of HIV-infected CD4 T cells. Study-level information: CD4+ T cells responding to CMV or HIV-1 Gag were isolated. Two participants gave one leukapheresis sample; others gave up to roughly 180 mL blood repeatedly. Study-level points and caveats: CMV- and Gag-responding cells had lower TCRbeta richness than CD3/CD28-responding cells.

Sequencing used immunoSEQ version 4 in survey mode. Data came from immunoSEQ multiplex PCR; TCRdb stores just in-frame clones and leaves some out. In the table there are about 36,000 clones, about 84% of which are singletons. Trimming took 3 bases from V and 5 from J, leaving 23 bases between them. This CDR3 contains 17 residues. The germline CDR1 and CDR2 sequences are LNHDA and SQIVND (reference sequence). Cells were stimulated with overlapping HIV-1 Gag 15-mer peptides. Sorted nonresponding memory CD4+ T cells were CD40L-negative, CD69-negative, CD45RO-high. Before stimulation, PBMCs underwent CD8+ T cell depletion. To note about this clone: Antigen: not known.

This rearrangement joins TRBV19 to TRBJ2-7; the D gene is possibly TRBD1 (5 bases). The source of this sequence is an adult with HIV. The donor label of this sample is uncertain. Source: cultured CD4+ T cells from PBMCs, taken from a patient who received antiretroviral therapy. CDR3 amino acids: CASSIRTQGRWQNEQYF. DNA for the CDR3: TGTGCCAGTAGTATCCGGACCCAGGGTAGGTGGCAGAACGAGCAGTACTTC. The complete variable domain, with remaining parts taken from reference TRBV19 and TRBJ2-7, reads DGGITQSPKYLFRKEGQNVTLSCEQNLNHDAMYWYRQDPGQGLRLIYYSQIVNDFQKGDIAEGYSVSREKKESFPLTVTSAQKNPTAFYLCASSIRTQGRWQNEQYFGPGTRLTVT.